This T cell receptor beta chain appears in the sequencing data of a study of PD-1 blockade in classical Hodgkin lymphoma. This CDR3 is built from 17 residues. The germline gives CDR1 SGDLS, CDR2 YYNGEE. With V trimmed by 3 bases and J by 0 bases, 7 bases remained unmatched. Profiling relied on immunoSEQ multiplex PCR, and the TCRdb table lists in-frame clones only, not all of them. The data contain over 20,000 clones, around four fifths of them singletons. Every one of the patients relapsed after autologous stem cell transplantation (brentuximab vedotin exposure was variable). This chain links TRBV9 with TRBJ2-3; 10 nucleotides agree with TRBD2. The sample in question was peripheral blood mononuclear cells (PBMCs), obtained before the second cycle of nivolumab. The source of this sequence is a human donor with classical Hodgkin lymphoma. CDR3 residues: CASSARTSGTSTDTQYF. CDR3 nucleotide sequence: TGTGCCAGCAGCGCTAGGACTAGCGGAACTAGCACAGATACGCAGTATTTT.